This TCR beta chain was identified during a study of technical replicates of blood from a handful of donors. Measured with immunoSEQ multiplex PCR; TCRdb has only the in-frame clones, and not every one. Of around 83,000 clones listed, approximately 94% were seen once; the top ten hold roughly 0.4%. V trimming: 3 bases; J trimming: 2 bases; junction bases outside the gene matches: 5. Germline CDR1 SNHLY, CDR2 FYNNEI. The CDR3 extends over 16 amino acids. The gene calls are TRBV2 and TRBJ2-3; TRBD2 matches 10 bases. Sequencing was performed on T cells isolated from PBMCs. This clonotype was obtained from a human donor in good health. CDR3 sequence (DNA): TGTGCCAGCAGTGACCCGACTAGCGGGTACACAGATACGCAGTATTTT. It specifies CASSDPTSGYTDTQYF.